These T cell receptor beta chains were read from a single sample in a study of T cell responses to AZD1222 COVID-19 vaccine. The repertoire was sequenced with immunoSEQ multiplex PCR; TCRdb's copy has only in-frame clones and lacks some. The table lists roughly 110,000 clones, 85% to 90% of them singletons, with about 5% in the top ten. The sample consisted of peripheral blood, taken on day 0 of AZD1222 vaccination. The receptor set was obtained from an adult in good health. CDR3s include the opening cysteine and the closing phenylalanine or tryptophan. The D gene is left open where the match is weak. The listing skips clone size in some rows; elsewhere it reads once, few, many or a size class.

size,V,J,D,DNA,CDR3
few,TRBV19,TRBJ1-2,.,TGTGCCAGTAGTAACCGGAGGGGCGGCTACACCTTC,CASSNRRGGYTF
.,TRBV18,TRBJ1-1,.,TGTGCCAGCACACCGGGTATACAGACGAACACTGAAGCTTTCTTT,CASTPGIQTNTEAFF
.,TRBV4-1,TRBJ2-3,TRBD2,TGCGCCAGCAGCCAAGTATCCCCTGCGGGAGCAGCAGATACGCAGTATTTT,CASSQVSPAGAADTQYF
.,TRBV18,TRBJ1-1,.,TGTGCCAGCTCACCCCGTAACGGAGGGACTGAAGCTTTCTTT,CASSPRNGGTEAFF
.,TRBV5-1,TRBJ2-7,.,TGCGCCAGCAGCTCCCCGGGCAGCCGTTTCTCCTACGAGCAGTACTTC,CASSSPGSRFSYEQYF
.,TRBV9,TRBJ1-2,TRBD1,TGTGCCAGCAGCGCGGCCGGGACAGGGGGACACTATGGCTACACCTTC,CASSAAGTGGHYGYTF
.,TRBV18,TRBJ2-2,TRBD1,TGTGCCAGCTCCCGGGACAGAATTAACACCGGGGAGCTGTTTTTT,CASSRDRINTGELFF
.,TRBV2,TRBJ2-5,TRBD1,TGTGCCAGCAGTGAAAGGTCAGGGGGTTCAGAGACCCAGTACTTC,CASSERSGGSETQYF
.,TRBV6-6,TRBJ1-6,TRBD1,TGTGCCAGCAGGGAGGGACAGAATAATTCACCCCTCCACTTT,CASREGQNNSPLHF
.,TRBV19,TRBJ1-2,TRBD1,TGTGCCAGTAGTCGACAGGGTGGGTATGGCTACACCTTC,CASSRQGGYGYTF
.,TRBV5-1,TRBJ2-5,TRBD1,TGCGCCAGCACCGACAGGGGAATACAAGAGACCCAGTACTTC,CASTDRGIQETQYF
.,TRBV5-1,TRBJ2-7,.,TGCGCCAGCAGCTTCTCTGGGAGTAGGTACGAGCAGTACTTC,CASSFSGSRYEQYF
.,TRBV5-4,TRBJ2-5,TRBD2,TGTGCCAGCAGCTTGCCAGGGCCGGCTAGCTTCGGGAGGGAGACCCAGTACTTC,CASSLPGPASFGRETQYF
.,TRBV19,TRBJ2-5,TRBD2,TGTGCCAGTAGTACCCTGACTAGCCGGTCGGAGACCCAGTACTTC,CASSTLTSRSETQYF
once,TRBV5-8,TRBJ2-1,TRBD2,TGTGCCAGCAGCTTGGGGGGACTAGCGGGAGGCTACAATGAGCAGTTCTTC,CASSLGGLAGGYNEQFF
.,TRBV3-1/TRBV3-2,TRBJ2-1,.,TGTGCCAGCAGCCAAGTGCGTAGCGGCGTCTACAATGAGCAGTTCTTC,CASSQVRSGVYNEQFF
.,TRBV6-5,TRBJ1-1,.,TGTGCCAGTTTAGGGACCATGAACACTGAAGCTTTCTTT,CASLGTMNTEAFF
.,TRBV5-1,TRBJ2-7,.,TGCGCCAGCGGTATCGGCTACGAGCAGTACTTC,CASGIGYEQYF
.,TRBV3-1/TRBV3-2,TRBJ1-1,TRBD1,TGTGCCAGCAGCCACCGGGACAGGGGTTTTGGAGCTTTCTTT,CASSHRDRGFGAFF
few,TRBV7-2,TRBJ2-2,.,TGTGCCAGCAGCTCCCCCGGGACTTCCTACACCGGGGAGCTGTTTTTT,CASSSPGTSYTGELFF
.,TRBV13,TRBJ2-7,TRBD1,TGTGCCAGCAGCTTAACCGCCGGGACAGCCTCCTACGAGCAGTACTTC,CASSLTAGTASYEQYF
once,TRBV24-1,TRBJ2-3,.,TGTGCCACCAGTGGAAGCACAGATACGCAGTATTTT,CATSGSTDTQYF
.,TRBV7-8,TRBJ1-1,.,TGTGCCAGCAGCTTAGGGGGGATGGTTGGTGAAGCTTTCTTT,CASSLGGMVGEAFF
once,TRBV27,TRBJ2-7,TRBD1,TGTGCCAGCAGTTTAGGATCCGGGACAGGGGTGCTCGAGCAGTACTTC,CASSLGSGTGVLEQYF
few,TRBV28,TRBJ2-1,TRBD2,TGTGCCAGCATCCCGGGACTAGCGGGGCTGCCATACAATGAGCAGTTCTTC,CASIPGLAGLPYNEQFF
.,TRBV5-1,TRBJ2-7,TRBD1,TGCGCCAGCAGGCTACAGGGGGACTCCTACGAGCAGTACTTC,CASRLQGDSYEQYF
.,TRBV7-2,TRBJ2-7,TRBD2,TGTGCCAGCAGCCCCAGGGATAGCGGGACCCCCTACGAGCAGTACTTC,CASSPRDSGTPYEQYF
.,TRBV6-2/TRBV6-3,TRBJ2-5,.,TGTGCCAGCAGTCGACGCGAACTAGGGCCCCGGGAGACCCAGTACTTC,CASSRRELGPRETQYF
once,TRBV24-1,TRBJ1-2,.,TGTGCCACCAGTGATTTTTTGCGGCAGGACGGCTACACCTTC,CATSDFLRQDGYTF
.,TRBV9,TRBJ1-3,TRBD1,TGTGCCAGCAGCCCCCGGACAGGGGGGGTTGGAAACACCATATATTTT,CASSPRTGGVGNTIYF
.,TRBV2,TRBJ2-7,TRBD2,TGTGCCAGCAGACCCGGACTAGCGGGAGTCTACGAGCAGTACTTC,CASRPGLAGVYEQYF
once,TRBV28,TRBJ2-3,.,TGTGCCAGCAGTTCAATACAGGGATGGGGGGGCACAGATACGCAGTATTTT,CASSSIQGWGGTDTQYF
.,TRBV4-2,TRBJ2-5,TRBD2,TGTGCCAGCAGCCAAGGGCTAGCGGGCCCCAATAAGGCCCAGTACTTC,CASSQGLAGPNKAQYF
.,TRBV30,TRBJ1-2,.,TGTGCCTGCCGCGGGGGCATAGGTGGCTACACCTTC,CACRGGIGGYTF
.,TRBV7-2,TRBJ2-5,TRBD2,TGTGCCAGCAGCTTAGGGCCTAGCGGGAGGGCTGAGACCCAGTACTTC,CASSLGPSGRAETQYF
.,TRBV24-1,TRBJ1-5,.,TGTGCCACCAGTGATTATACCCAGTCTCAGCCCCAGCATTTT,CATSDYTQSQPQHF
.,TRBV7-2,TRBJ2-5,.,TGTGCCAGCAGCTTAGAAAGGGTAGAGACCCAGTACTTC,CASSLERVETQYF
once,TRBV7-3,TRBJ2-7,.,TGTGCCAGCAGCTTAAAGGCCCCACCCTACGAGCAGTACTTC,CASSLKAPPYEQYF
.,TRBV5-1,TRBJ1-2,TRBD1,TGCGCCAGCAGCATGGTTATAGGACAGGGGGCGAGCTACACCTTC,CASSMVIGQGASYTF
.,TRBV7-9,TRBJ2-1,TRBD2,TGTGCCAGCAGCTTAGGGTCTAGCGGCTACTCCTACAATGAGCAGTTCTTC,CASSLGSSGYSYNEQFF
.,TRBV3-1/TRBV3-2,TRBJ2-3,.,TGTGCCAGCAGCCAAGATGTACTTACCTCTAGCACAGATACGCAGTATTTT,CASSQDVLTSSTDTQYF
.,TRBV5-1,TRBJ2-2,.,TGCGCCAGCAGCAGGGAGAGCACCGGGGAGCTGTTTTTT,CASSRESTGELFF
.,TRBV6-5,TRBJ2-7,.,TGTGCCAGCAGGCCTAGCTCGAAACACGAGCAGTACTTC,CASRPSSKHEQYF
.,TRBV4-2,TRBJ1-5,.,TGTGCCAGCAGCCAAGATCTTAGGGCAGGGGCTCTAAATCAGCCCCAGCATTTT,CASSQDLRAGALNQPQHF